One sample yielded the 5 T cell receptor beta chains listed below, sequenced in a study of CD8 T cells in Susac syndrome. RNA was extracted with the RNeasy kit, and a quantity of about 0.45 to 1 ug was reverse transcribed using random hexamers. TCRdb passed the immunoSEQ multiplex PCR reads through MiXCR, listing each CDR3 protein once. The sample records about 120,000 distinct CDR3 sequences, around 96% being singletons. Sequenced material: CD8+ T cells from PBMCs. The origin of the receptors is a human donor with Susac syndrome.

The V and J genes are TRBV7-6 and TRBJ1-2, with D uncertain. Trimming removed 1 base from V and 2 bases from J, with 8 bases in between. Germline V gene data show CDR1 as SGHVS and CDR2 as FNYEAQ. The CDR3 is 14 residues long. CDR3 in amino acids: CASSLGTSNYGYTF. CDR3 in DNA: TGTGCCAGCAGCTTAGGGACTTCGAACTATGGCTACACCTTC.

The rearrangement links TRBV7-9 to TRBJ2-7, with D possibly TRBD2 on 5 matching bases. This CDR3 spans 14 amino acids. Germline V gene data show CDR1 as SEHNR and CDR2 as FQNEAQ (reference sequence). Trimming left V 4 bases short and J 2 bases short, with 12 bases between. The CDR3 loop reads CASSSGERAYEQYF. The CDR3 coding sequence is TGTGCCAGCAGCTCCGGGGAGCGAGCCTACGAGCAGTACTTC.

This chain connects TRBV9 to TRBJ2-1, with 7 positions matching TRBD2. This CDR3 region has 14 residues. Unmatched junction bases numbered 5, after V lost 0 bases and J lost 8 bases. CDR1 and CDR2 from the germline V gene are SGDLS and YYNGEE. CDR3 sequence reads: CASSVVGGIHEQFF. The DNA of the CDR3 is TGTGCCAGCAGCGTAGTCGGGGGGATCCATGAGCAGTTCTTC.

This clonotype was detected once. V gene TRBV30 combines with J gene TRBJ2-1, with 12 bases lining up with TRBD1. Germline-derived CDR1 and CDR2 are GTSNPN and SVGIG (reference sequence). CDR3 length: 13 amino acids. V lost 8 bases and J lost 6; bases outside the gene matches: 5. CDR3 in amino acids: CARGTGGFNEQFF. CDR3 nucleotides: TGTGCCCGCGGGACAGGGGGCTTCAATGAGCAGTTCTTC.

The chain recombines TRBV11-2 with TRBJ2-7; TRBD1 matches 7 bases. The junction had 15 bases not matched to a gene; V was cut back by 1 base and J by 3 bases. From germline, CDR1 is SGHAT and CDR2 FQNNGV. There are 18 residues in the CDR3. CDR3 nucleotide sequence: TGTGCCAGCAGCTTAGCCCCTACAGGGGACGGAGCCGGCTACGAGCAGTACTTC. Its translation is CASSLAPTGDGAGYEQYF.